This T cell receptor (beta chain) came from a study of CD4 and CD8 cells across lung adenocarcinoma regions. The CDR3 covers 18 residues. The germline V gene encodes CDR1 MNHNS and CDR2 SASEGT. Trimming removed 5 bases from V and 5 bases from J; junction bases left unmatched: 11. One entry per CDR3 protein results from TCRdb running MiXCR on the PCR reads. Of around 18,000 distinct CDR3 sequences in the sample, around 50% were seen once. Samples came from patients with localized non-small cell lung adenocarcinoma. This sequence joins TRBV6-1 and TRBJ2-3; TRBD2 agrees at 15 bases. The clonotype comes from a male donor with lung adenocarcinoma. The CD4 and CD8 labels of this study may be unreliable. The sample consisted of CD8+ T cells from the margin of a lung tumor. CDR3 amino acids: CASSPIWPGLAGGDTQYF. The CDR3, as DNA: TGTGCCAGCAGTCCCATTTGGCCGGGACTAGCGGGAGGAGATACGCAGTATTTT.